The clone carrying this T cell receptor (beta chain) was recorded at least ten times. Its target is unknown. This entry comes from a study of early T cells in non-severe SARS-CoV-2 infection. Study overall: The authors sequenced bulk RNA from unsorted whole blood, leaving chains unpaired.

From germline, CDR1 is MNHEY and CDR2 SVGEGT. V lost 0 bases and J lost 2; bases outside the gene matches: 1. The CDR3 sequence is 15 residues long. Individual cDNA molecules each received unique molecular identifiers attached to them. In TCRdb, the 5' RACE reads were re-called with MiXCR into one record per CDR3 protein. The table shows about 76,000 distinct CDR3 sequences, with roughly a sixth occurring only once. General study points: Reliance on VDJdb matching favored anti-spike CD8 responses; private and CD4 specificities were missed.

The origin of this receptor is an adult who was a healthcare worker with PCR-confirmed SARS-CoV-2 infection or an uninfected control (not recorded which). Input material: whole blood. The genes are TRBV6-2 or TRBV6-3 and TRBJ1-5; 7 bases line up with TRBD1. The CDR3 reads CASSYSGTGNQPQHF. CDR3 nucleotides: TGTGCCAGCAGTTACTCAGGGACAGGCAATCAGCCCCAGCATTTT.